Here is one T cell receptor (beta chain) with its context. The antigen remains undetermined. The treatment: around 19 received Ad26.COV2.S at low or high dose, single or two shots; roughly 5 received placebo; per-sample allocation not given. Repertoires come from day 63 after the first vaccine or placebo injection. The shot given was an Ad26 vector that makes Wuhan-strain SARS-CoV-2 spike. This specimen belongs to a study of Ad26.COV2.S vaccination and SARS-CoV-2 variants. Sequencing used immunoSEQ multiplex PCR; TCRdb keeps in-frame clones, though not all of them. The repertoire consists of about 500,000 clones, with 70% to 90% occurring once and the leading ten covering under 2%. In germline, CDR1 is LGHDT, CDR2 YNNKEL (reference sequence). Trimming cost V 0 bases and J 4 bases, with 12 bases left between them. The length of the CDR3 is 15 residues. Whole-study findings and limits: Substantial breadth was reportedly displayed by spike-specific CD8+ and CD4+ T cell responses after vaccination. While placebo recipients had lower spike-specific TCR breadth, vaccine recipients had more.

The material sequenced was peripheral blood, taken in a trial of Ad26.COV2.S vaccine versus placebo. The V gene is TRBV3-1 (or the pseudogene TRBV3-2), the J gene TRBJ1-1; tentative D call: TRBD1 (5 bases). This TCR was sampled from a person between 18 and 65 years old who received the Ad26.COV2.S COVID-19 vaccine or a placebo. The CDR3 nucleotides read TGTGCCAGCAGCCAAGATTGGGCCAGGGCCACTGAAGCTTTCTTT. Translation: CASSQDWARATEAFF.